The next 28 T cell receptor beta chains were all read from a single sample in a study of cytomegalovirus exposure and HLA in healthy donors. The study ran its PCR with 60 Vbeta and 13 Jbeta primers. Sequencing used immunoSEQ multiplex PCR; TCRdb keeps in-frame clones, though not all of them. Here the sample table reports about 46,000 clones. The sample comprised PBMCs. These receptors originate from a woman aged 35 to 49 in good health and CMV-seronegative.

This clone is classed as medium-sized (0.01 to 0.1%) by frequency. J is TRBJ1-1 and V is TRBV19; TRBD1 might be the D (6 bases). V lost 5 bases and J lost 3, with 16 bases in between. The germline gives CDR1 LNHDA, CDR2 SQIVND (reference sequence). This CDR3 comprises 15 residues. CDR3 in amino acids: CASSALDRDDTEAFF. CDR3 nucleotides: TGTGCCAGTAGTGCCCTGGACAGAGACGACACTGAAGCTTTCTTT.

V is TRBV28 and J is TRBJ1-2; 9 bases map to TRBD1. The CDR3 length is 14 residues. The ends lost 2 bases at V and 4 bases at J; junction bases unmatched: 2. CDR1 and CDR2 from the germline V gene are MDHEN and SYDVKM. CDR3 region: CASSLPGQGYGYTF. In nucleotides, the CDR3 is TGTGCCAGCAGTTTACCGGGACAGGGCTATGGCTACACCTTC.

This chain links TRBV7-9 with TRBJ1-5; TRBD1 aligns across 11 bases. The germline CDR1 and CDR2 sequences are SEHNR and FQNEAQ (reference sequence). The J segment lost 7 bases and the V segment lost 3 bases, leaving 5 bases of the junction unmatched. The CDR3 is 15 amino acids. CDR3: CASSFSGQGAQPQHF. The CDR3 region has the DNA TGTGCCAGCAGCTTCTCCGGACAGGGGGCACAGCCCCAGCATTTT. Full variable domain (missing parts from reference TRBV7-9 and TRBJ1-5): DTGVSQNPRHKITKRGQNVTFRCDPISEHNRLYWYRQTLGQGPEFLTYFQNEAQLEKSRLLSDRFSAERPKGSFSTLEIQRTEQGDSAMYLCASSFSGQGAQPQHFGDGTRLSIL.

CDR3 in amino acids: CASSPGTNNEQFF. CDR3 bases: TGTGCCAGCAGCCCCGGGACTAACAATGAGCAGTTCTTC. The V gene is TRBV7-3, the J gene TRBJ2-1, with 7 nucleotides matching TRBD2. Germline trimming cut 5 bases from V and 5 bases from J; bases unmatched to any gene: 3. There are 13 residues in the CDR3. The germline V gene encodes CDR1 SGHTA and CDR2 FQGTGA.

The V call is TRBV2, the J call TRBJ2-7, with D perhaps matching TRBD1 (6 bases). Per germline, CDR1 SNHLY and CDR2 FYNNEI. Trimming removed 3 bases from V and 3 bases from J, with 12 bases in between. The CDR3 extends over 14 amino acids. The CDR3 sequence is CASSDQGQGYEQYF. In nucleotides, the CDR3 is TGTGCCAGCAGTGACCAGGGACAAGGCTACGAGCAGTACTTC.

The chain couples TRBV27 to TRBJ2-3, with D tentatively TRBD1 (5 bases). The germline CDR1 and CDR2 sequences are MNHEY and SMNVEV (reference sequence). The CDR3 extends over 15 amino acids. V lost 6 bases and J lost 6, with 19 bases in between. The CDR3 DNA sequence: TGTGCCAGCAGCCTCCTCGGCCCGGCAGGGGATACGCAGTATTTT. Translated, it gives CASSLLGPAGDTQYF.

This rearrangement joins TRBV11-2 to TRBJ2-1; D not certain. Trimming took off 5 bases at V and 4 bases at J, with 3 bases between the two ends. The CDR3 contains 11 residues. Per germline, CDR1 SGHAT and CDR2 FQNNGV. CDR3 nucleotides: TGTGCCAGCAGCACTTACAATGAGCAGTTCTTC. It yields the protein CASSTYNEQFF.

For the CDR3, the DNA is TGTGCCTGGAGTAGCACAGGGTCCAATGGCTACACCTTC. Protein product: CAWSSTGSNGYTF. The V call is TRBV30, the J call TRBJ1-2, with D possibly being TRBD1 (6 bases). Per the germline V gene, CDR1 is GTSNPN and CDR2 is SVGIG (reference sequence). V lost 2 bases, J lost 6 bases, and 13 bases lay in between. This CDR3 spans 13 amino acids.

The V call is TRBV27, the J call TRBJ2-3; 10 nucleotides agree with TRBD2. V was clipped by 4 bases and J by 5 bases; unmatched bases: 6. The CDR3 totals 15 residues. Per the germline V gene, CDR1 is MNHEY and CDR2 is SMNVEV (reference sequence). CDR3 loop: CASSSLAGVRDTQYF. CDR3 DNA: TGTGCCAGCAGTTCCCTAGCGGGAGTGAGAGATACGCAGTATTTT.

J is TRBJ1-1 and V is TRBV7-8; TRBD1 matches at 7 bases. The CDR3 length is 14 residues. Looked up from germline, CDR1 is SGHVS and CDR2 is FQNEAQ. With 4 bases clipped from V and 1 base from J, the junction kept 3 bases outside the gene matches. CDR3 coding DNA: TGTGCCAGCAGCTACAGGGGTGGGAACACTGAAGCTTTCTTT. Translating it yields CASSYRGGNTEAFF.

J is TRBJ2-1 and V is TRBV21-1; the table's D call TRBD1 went unverified against the DNA. TRBV21-1 is reported as a pseudogene. The CDR3 consists of 18 residues. The chain's CDR3 is CASSKFYQDRVPPNEQFF. The DNA for the CDR3 is TGTGCCAGCAGCAAATTCTATCAGGACAGGGTCCCTCCCAATGAGCAGTTCTTC.

For the CDR3, the DNA is TGCGCCAGCAGCCCCTCAGAAAATAGCCGGCGGGAGACCCAGTACTTC. It encodes CASSPSENSRRETQYF. This chain joins TRBV4-3 and TRBJ2-5; D gene ambiguous. Germline-derived CDR1 and CDR2 are LGHNA and YSLEER. The CDR3 runs to 16 residues. The germline V and J ends were trimmed by 4 bases and 5 bases, with 20 bases remaining between them.

This chain links TRBV28 with TRBJ1-1, with 9 bases identical to TRBD1. The CDR3 sequence is 14 residues long. V lost 5 bases and J lost 5; bases outside the gene matches: 6. Germline CDR1 MDHEN, CDR2 SYDVKM. The CDR3 region has the DNA TGTGCCAGCAGTCCGGGACAGGGAAGGACTGAAGCTTTCTTT. Protein: CASSPGQGRTEAFF.

The chain has TRBV9 and TRBJ2-7, with 9 bases matching TRBD2. The germline V gene encodes CDR1 SGDLS and CDR2 YYNGEE. The CDR3 sequence is 14 residues long. V dropped 0 bases and J dropped 5; count of bases not matched to a gene: 3. CDR3 region: CASSVGLAGNEQYF. The CDR3 coding sequence is TGTGCCAGCAGCGTAGGGCTAGCGGGAAACGAGCAGTACTTC.

This chain uses TRBV7-3 with TRBJ2-3, with 16 bases that match TRBD2. CDR1 and CDR2 (germline): SGHTA, FQGTGA. The CDR3 covers 18 residues. J was trimmed by 5 bases and V by 4 bases; bases with no gene match: 9. The CDR3 sequence is CASSSGTSGRGLEDTQYF. CDR3 bases: TGTGCCAGCAGCTCCGGGACTAGCGGGAGGGGGTTGGAAGATACGCAGTATTTT.

The rearrangement uses TRBV6-1 and TRBJ2-7, with 11 nucleotides matching TRBD2. Trimming took 7 bases from V and 7 from J; bases not matched to a gene: 3. This CDR3 has 12 amino acids. The germline V gene encodes CDR1 MNHNS and CDR2 SASEGT. The CDR3 coding sequence is TGTGCCAGCATGAGACTAGCGGGGGAGCAGTACTTC. This encodes CASMRLAGEQYF.

The rearrangement links TRBV11-2 to TRBJ1-5; D is uncertain. V dropped 1 base and J dropped 7 bases, with 8 bases sitting between them. The germline V gene encodes CDR1 SGHAT and CDR2 FQNNGV. This CDR3 is 13 amino acids long. CDR3 nucleotides: TGTGCCAGCAGCTTAGTGGCTTCCCAGCCCCAGCATTTT. It translates to CASSLVASQPQHF.

The rearrangement joins TRBV6-5 to TRBJ2-7, with TRBD1 matching over 10 bases. CDR1 is MNHEY, CDR2 SVGAGI, per germline. Trimming at V came to 0 bases and at J to 0 bases, leaving 2 bases not matched to a gene. The CDR3 is 16 amino acids. For the CDR3, the DNA is TGTGCCAGCAGTTACTCTGGGACAGGGGCCTCCTACGAGCAGTACTTC. Its protein product is CASSYSGTGASYEQYF.

V usage is TRBV4-1 and J usage is TRBJ1-1; no clear D. Germline V gene data show CDR1 as MGHRA and CDR2 as YSYEKL. The CDR3 runs 14 residues. Trimming left V 6 bases short and J 0 bases short, with 11 bases between. CDR3 in DNA: TGCGCCAGCAGGGGCCCCTTAATGAACACTGAAGCTTTCTTT. Translation gives CASRGPLMNTEAFF.

This chain connects TRBV6-5 to TRBJ2-7, with 7 bases identical to TRBD1. Losses at the gene ends were 0 bases for V and 3 bases for J; bases not matched to a gene: 2. Germline V gives CDR1 MNHEY, CDR2 SVGAGI. CDR3 length: 14 amino acids. The CDR3 sequence: CASSYSGQYYEQYF. CDR3 DNA sequence: TGTGCCAGCAGTTACTCGGGACAGTACTACGAGCAGTACTTC.

V and J are TRBV30 and TRBJ1-5, with 9 bases that match TRBD1. The CDR3 is 15 amino acids. V gave up 3 bases and J gave up 7 bases; unmatched junction bases: 10. The germline CDR1 and CDR2 sequences are GTSNPN and SVGIG (reference sequence). The CDR3 nucleotides read TGTGCCTGGAGCCGACCGGGACAGGGTGGACAGCCCCAGCATTTT. It translates to CAWSRPGQGGQPQHF.

V is TRBV2 and J is TRBJ2-7; possible D gene TRBD1, 6 bases. This CDR3 contains 16 residues. The V gene's germline CDR1 is SNHLY and CDR2 FYNNEI. V gave up 1 base and J gave up 2 bases, with 15 bases separating them. The CDR3 nucleotides read TGTGCCAGCAGTGAAGGATCGTGGGCAGGGGCCTACGAGCAGTACTTC. This gives the protein CASSEGSWAGAYEQYF.

The V gene is TRBV27, the J gene TRBJ2-7; D is possibly TRBD2 (6 bases). The CDR3 contains 15 residues. Trimming took off 5 bases at V and 3 bases at J, with 17 bases between the two ends. The germline gives CDR1 MNHEY, CDR2 SMNVEV (reference sequence). The CDR3 nucleotides read TGTGCCAGCAGTACATCGGGACTGCCTCTCTACGAGCAGTACTTC. Protein sequence: CASSTSGLPLYEQYF.

V and J are TRBV4-3 and TRBJ2-3; TRBD1 is a possible D gene (5 bases). The CDR3 spans 19 residues. V lost 1 base, J lost 3 bases, and 23 bases lay in between. Germline V gives CDR1 LGHNA, CDR2 YSLEER. CDR3 in DNA: TGCGCCAGCAGCCAAGGTCCATCGACGGACACCGTCGGGACAGATACGCAGTATTTT. Its protein product is CASSQGPSTDTVGTDTQYF.

This chain links TRBV30 with TRBJ2-7; 7 bases agree with TRBD1. This CDR3 region has 13 residues. The trim removed 5 bases at V and 3 bases at J, leaving 7 bases unmatched. In germline, CDR1 is GTSNPN, CDR2 SVGIG (reference sequence). CDR3 amino acids: CAWEPGQNYEQYF. The CDR3 bases are TGTGCCTGGGAACCGGGACAGAACTACGAGCAGTACTTC.

The CDR3 reads CASSPPRQGMDTGELFF. CDR3 nucleotides: TGTGCCAGCAGCCCGCCCCGACAGGGGATGGACACCGGGGAGCTGTTTTTT. V and J are TRBV9 and TRBJ2-2, with TRBD1 matching 8 bases. The V gene's germline CDR1 is SGDLS and CDR2 YYNGEE. J lost 3 bases, V lost 4 bases, and 11 bases had no gene match. There are 17 residues in the CDR3.

This chain joins TRBV2 and TRBJ2-7, with D possibly TRBD2 on 6 matching bases. Germline CDR1 reads SNHLY; CDR2 reads FYNNEI. V lost 4 bases and J 1 base, leaving 14 bases between the germline ends. CDR3 length: 15 amino acids. CDR3 region: CASSGASVTSYEQYF. DNA of the CDR3: TGTGCCAGCAGTGGGGCTAGCGTAACTTCCTACGAGCAGTACTTC.

To note about this clone: Relative to the germline gene, one junction end is altered; a read error may explain this. V is TRBV4-2 and J is TRBJ2-3; 9 bases match TRBD2. The germline V gene encodes CDR1 LGHNA and CDR2 YNFKEQ. The CDR3 runs 17 residues. This CDR3 is CASSQDRGGRAGDKQYF. The CDR3 nucleotides read TGTGCCAGCAGCCAAGATCGGGGCGGGAGGGCAGGAGATAAGCAGTATTTT.